This T cell receptor beta chain appears in the sequencing data of a study of blood T cell repertoires in COVID-19. Overall study context: In each case, the material was cDNA or gDNA derived from T cells, B-cell-depleted T cells, or PBMCs.

Authors' methods: Reference gene primers were amplified, and this amplification served to estimate nucleated cell counts. TCRdb's table, derived via immunoSEQ multiplex PCR, lists solely in-frame clones and lacks some. V, J and clone size are those of that table, while D and trimming were read from the DNA. The table has roughly 60,000 clones, 75% to 95% seen once. CDR3 size: 14 residues. Germline CDR1 reads MNHNY; CDR2 reads SVGAGI (reference sequence). The V end lost 2 bases, the J end lost 4 bases, and 8 bases lay between the germline ends. This clonotype originated in a woman older than 75 with active COVID-19. The chain employs TRBV6-6 and TRBJ1-4; D unresolved. The specimen sequenced was peripheral blood. CDR3 coding DNA: TGTGCCAGCAGTTACCCAGAAATTAATGAAAAACTGTTTTTT. Translated, it gives CASSYPEINEKLFF.